This entry is about one T cell receptor beta chain. Its antigen remains unidentified. This CDR3 contains 15 residues. The V end was cut by 2 bases, the J end by 7 bases, with 15 bases between. Germline V gene lookup returns CDR1 MNHEY and CDR2 SMNVEV (reference sequence). TCRdb's table, derived via immunoSEQ multiplex PCR, lists solely in-frame clones and lacks some. The sample yields approximately 590,000 clones, about 95% seen once. The sample belongs to a study of shared clonotypes between healthy human individuals. Study-wide findings and caveats: Relative to memory subsets, naive subsets generally showed larger estimated richness. Few donors restricted represented genetic and exposure-history diversity. In this cohort, only blood was sampled, and tissue repertoires likely differ.

CD45RO-negative, CCR7-positively selected cells formed the naive CD8 fraction, excluding terminally differentiated effector memory CD45RA+ cells. Donors comprised only Caucasian adults living in Nashville, Tennessee. This chain joins TRBV27 and TRBJ2-4; D remains ambiguous. Sequenced: naive CD8+ T cells sorted from blood. The source of this sequence is a woman aged 30 to 39 in good health. In DNA form, the CDR3 reads TGTGCCAGCAGTTTAATACCACCCGGATTTAACATTCAGTACTTC. Translation: CASSLIPPGFNIQYF.